This T cell receptor beta chain is from a study of T cells in Graves' hyperthyroidism and ophthalmopathy. Findings of the study overall: Before onset, by a median of approximately 6.2 months, the model predicted ophthalmopathy. Appearing also in blood were most of the thyroid clonotypes expanded above 0.001.

The CDR3 runs 12 residues. CDR1 is SGHRS and CDR2 is YFSETQ in the germline V gene. The trim removed 8 bases at V and 5 bases at J, leaving 1 base unmatched. Diagnostic decisions used clinical symptoms, serum thyroxine and TRAb, thyroid ultrasound and orbital computed tomography. The PBMCs were sourced from fresh peripheral blood (more than 8.5 ml). RNA transcripts served as the template for amplifying TCR beta CDR3 regions. Carried out on the TCR CDR3, a first-round RT-PCR used the HTBI primer set. From the multiplex PCR reads, TCRdb called clonotypes with MiXCR, one entry per CDR3 protein. This sample has fewer than 600,000 distinct CDR3 sequences, with about 14% found just once. In this sample, this clonotype turned up a few times. The antigen is not known.

Material for sequencing was blood. This receptor was taken from a woman aged 35 to 49 with Graves' hyperthyroidism. J is TRBJ2-3 and V is TRBV5-1; TRBD2 aligns across 11 bases. The CDR3 region is CASGTSGDTQYF. In DNA form, the CDR3 reads TGCGCCAGTGGGACTAGCGGAGATACGCAGTATTTT.